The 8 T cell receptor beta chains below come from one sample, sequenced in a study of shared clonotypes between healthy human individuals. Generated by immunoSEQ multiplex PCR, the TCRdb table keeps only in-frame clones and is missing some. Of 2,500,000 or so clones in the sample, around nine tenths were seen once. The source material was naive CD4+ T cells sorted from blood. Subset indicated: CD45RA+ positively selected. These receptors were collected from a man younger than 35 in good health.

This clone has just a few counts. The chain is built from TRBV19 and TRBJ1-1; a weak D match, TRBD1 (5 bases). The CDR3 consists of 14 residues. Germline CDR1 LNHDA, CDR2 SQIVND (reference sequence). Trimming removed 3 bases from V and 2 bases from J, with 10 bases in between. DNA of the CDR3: TGTGCCAGTAGTATCCCAGGGTTTAACACTGAAGCTTTCTTT. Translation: CASSIPGFNTEAFF.

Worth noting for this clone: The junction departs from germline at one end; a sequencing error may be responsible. The CDR3 reads CASSQGIAGLGQNIQYF. The CDR3 DNA reads as TGTGCCAGCAGTCAAGGCATAGCGGGCCTGGGACAAAACATTCAGTACTTC. V and J are TRBV4-2 and TRBJ2-4; 7 bases align to TRBD2. CDR1 is LGHNA and CDR2 is YNFKEQ in the germline V gene. The CDR3 sequence is 17 residues long.

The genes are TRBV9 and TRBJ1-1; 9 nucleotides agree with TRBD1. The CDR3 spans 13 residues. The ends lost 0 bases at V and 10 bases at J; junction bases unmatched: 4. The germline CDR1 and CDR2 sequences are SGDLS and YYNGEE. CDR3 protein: CASSVEGQGGAFF. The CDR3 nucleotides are TGTGCCAGCAGCGTAGAGGGACAGGGTGGAGCTTTCTTT. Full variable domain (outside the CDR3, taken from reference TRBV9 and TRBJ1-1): DSGVTQTPKHLITATGQRVTLRCSPRSGDLSVYWYQQSLDQGLQFLIQYYNGEERAKGNILERFSAQQFPDLHSELNLSSLELGDSALYFCASSVEGQGGAFFGQGTRLTVV.

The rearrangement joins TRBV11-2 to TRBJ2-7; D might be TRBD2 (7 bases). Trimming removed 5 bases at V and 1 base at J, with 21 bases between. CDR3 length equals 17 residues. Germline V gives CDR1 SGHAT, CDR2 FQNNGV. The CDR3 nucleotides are TGTGCCAGCAGCCCCGGGGGGTGGGGGCCCGAGTCCTACGAGCAGTACTTC. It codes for CASSPGGWGPESYEQYF.

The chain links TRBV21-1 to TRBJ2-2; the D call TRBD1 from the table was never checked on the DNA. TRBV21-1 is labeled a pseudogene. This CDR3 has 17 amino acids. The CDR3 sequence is CASSKLRGLANTGELFF. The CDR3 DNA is TGTGCCAGCAGCAAACTCAGGGGGCTGGCGAACACCGGGGAGCTGTTTTTT.

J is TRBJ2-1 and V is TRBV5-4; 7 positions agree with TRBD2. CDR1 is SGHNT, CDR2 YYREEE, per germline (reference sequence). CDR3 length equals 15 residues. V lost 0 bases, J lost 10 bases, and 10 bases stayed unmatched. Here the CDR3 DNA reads TGTGCCAGCAGCTTGGCCTTACGGCGGGGAGGGGAGCAGTTCTTC. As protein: CASSLALRRGGEQFF.

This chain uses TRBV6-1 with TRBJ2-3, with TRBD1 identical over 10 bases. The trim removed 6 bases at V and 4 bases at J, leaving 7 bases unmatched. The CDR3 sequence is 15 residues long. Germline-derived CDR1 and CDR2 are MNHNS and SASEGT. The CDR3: CASRATGGAADTQYF. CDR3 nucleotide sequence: TGTGCCAGCAGAGCGACAGGGGGCGCAGCAGATACGCAGTATTTT.

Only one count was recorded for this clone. In DNA form, the CDR3 reads TGTGCCAGCAGTGAACGGGGTAAGGACACTGAAGCTTTCTTT. Translation: CASSERGKDTEAFF. The chain has TRBV6-1 and TRBJ1-1; D remains ambiguous. The germline V gene encodes CDR1 MNHNS and CDR2 SASEGT. This CDR3 is 14 amino acids long. The V gene lost 2 bases and the J gene lost 3 bases, with 10 bases spanning the gap.